Following are 21 T cell receptor beta chains from one sample sequenced in a study of blood T cell repertoires in COVID-19. Profiled with immunoSEQ multiplex PCR; TCRdb holds only in-frame clones, not every one. The table lists roughly 570,000 clones, 85% to 90% of them singletons. The sequenced sample was peripheral blood. The receptors come from a woman between 50 and 59 years old with COVID-19, enrolled during active disease.

This clone was counted only a few times. The V call is TRBV2, the J call TRBJ2-7; maybe TRBD2 (7 bases). V was pared by 7 bases and J by 5 bases, with 9 bases between. From germline, CDR1 is SNHLY and CDR2 FYNNEI. This CDR3 comprises 11 residues. In DNA form, the CDR3 reads TGTGCCAGCACGGGGGGCGACGAGCAGTACTTC. Translation: CASTGGDEQYF.

The genes are TRBV19 and TRBJ1-3; perhaps TRBD1 as D (6 bases). The germline V gene has CDR1 LNHDA and CDR2 SQIVND (reference sequence). V was cut by 2 bases and J by 4 bases, with 18 bases left in between. This CDR3 is 17 amino acids long. CDR3 sequence: CASSIKQGGTGGNTIYF. The DNA of the CDR3 is TGTGCCAGTAGTATAAAACAGGGCGGTACGGGAGGAAACACCATATATTTT.

This sequence joins TRBV7-2 and TRBJ2-3; TRBD2 matches at 12 bases. The CDR3 is made up of 16 amino acids. Germline lookup yields CDR1 SGHTA and CDR2 FQGNSA. The junction had 8 bases not matched to a gene; V was cut back by 5 bases and J by 5 bases. CDR3 protein: CASSAALAGGRDTQYF. The CDR3 nucleotides read TGTGCCAGCAGCGCCGCCCTAGCGGGGGGGCGAGATACGCAGTATTTT. The full variable domain, completed using reference TRBV7-2 and TRBJ2-3, is GAGVSQSPSNKVTEKGKDVELRCDPISGHTALYWYRQSLGQGLEFLIYFQGNSAPDKSGLPSDRFSAERTGGSVSTLTIQRTQQEDSAVYLCASSAALAGGRDTQYFGPGTRLTVL.

This sequence joins TRBV7-3 and TRBJ1-2; the match to TRBD1 covers 7 bases. V lost 5 bases, J lost 5 bases, and 2 bases stayed unmatched. This CDR3 contains 12 residues. Germline CDR1 reads SGHTA; CDR2 reads FQGTGA. CDR3 loop: CASSGTEYGYTF. DNA of the CDR3: TGTGCCAGCAGCGGGACAGAGTATGGCTACACCTTC.

This clone was seen a few times. The rearrangement links TRBV4-1 to TRBJ2-2, with TRBD2 identical over 7 bases. CDR3 length: 19 amino acids. Germline values: CDR1 MGHRA, CDR2 YSYEKL. V lost 0 bases and J lost 3; bases outside the gene matches: 13. The CDR3 DNA reads as TGCGCCAGCAGCCAAGAAGGAACAGGACTAGTTATCGACACCGGGGAGCTGTTTTTT. Encoded protein: CASSQEGTGLVIDTGELFF.

The chain links TRBV11-2 to TRBJ2-3; 10 bases fit TRBD2. The ends lost 2 bases at V and 7 bases at J; junction bases unmatched: 3. The V gene's germline CDR1 is SGHAT and CDR2 FQNNGV. This CDR3 is built from 14 residues. The CDR3, as DNA: TGTGCCAGCAGCTTAAGCGGGGGGGGGAATACGCAGTATTTT. Its protein product is CASSLSGGGNTQYF.

This chain links TRBV3-1 (or the pseudogene TRBV3-2) with TRBJ2-3; the match to TRBD1 covers 8 bases. Germline trimming cut 2 bases from V and 1 base from J; bases unmatched to any gene: 2. Germline V gene sequence: CDR1 LGHDT, CDR2 YNNKEL (reference sequence). CDR3 length equals 15 residues. The CDR3 is CASSQYRGGTDTQYF. For the CDR3, the DNA is TGTGCCAGCAGCCAATACAGGGGGGGCACAGATACGCAGTATTTT.

The rearrangement uses TRBV5-8 and TRBJ2-3; tentatively, D is TRBD2 (5 bases). The length of the CDR3 is 14 residues. Germline CDR1 reads SGHTS; CDR2 reads YDEGEE. The V end was cut by 4 bases, the J end by 2 bases, with 11 bases between. The CDR3 here is CASSTGLNTDTQYF. DNA of the CDR3: TGTGCCAGCAGCACCGGACTTAACACAGATACGCAGTATTTT.

The chain carries TRBV4-2 and TRBJ2-7; the D is unclear. There are 17 residues in the CDR3. The V gene lost 1 base and the J gene lost 4 bases, with 20 bases spanning the gap. Germline V gene data show CDR1 as LGHNA and CDR2 as YNFKEQ. The CDR3: CASSQGVPGKKFYEQYF. Here the CDR3 DNA reads TGTGCCAGCAGCCAAGGAGTTCCAGGAAAAAAATTTTACGAGCAGTACTTC.

The chain links TRBV5-1 to TRBJ1-2, with 7 bases matching TRBD1. Germline V gene data show CDR1 as SGHRS and CDR2 as YFSETQ. Losses at the gene ends were 1 base for V and 8 bases for J; bases not matched to a gene: 11. CDR3 length equals 15 residues. In DNA, the CDR3 is TGCGCCAGCAGCTTGATGATTACCAGGGGGGCCGGCTACACCTTC. Translating gives CASSLMITRGAGYTF.

This clone was picked up one time. The V gene is TRBV5-1, the J gene TRBJ2-7; D perhaps matches TRBD1 (6 bases). Looked up from germline, CDR1 is SGHRS and CDR2 is YFSETQ. There are 16 residues in the CDR3. Trimming removed 3 bases from V and 3 bases from J, with 19 bases in between. The CDR3 spells CASSWGTPRRGYEQYF. As DNA, the CDR3 is TGCGCCAGCAGCTGGGGGACACCTAGAAGGGGCTACGAGCAGTACTTC.

The genes are TRBV5-5 and TRBJ1-1; D gene unclear. V was pared by 6 bases and J by 4 bases, with 16 bases between. This CDR3 region has 14 residues. Germline V gene sequence: CDR1 SGHKS, CDR2 YYEKEE (reference sequence). The DNA for the CDR3 is TGTGCCAGCAACGCTGGCGGGATGAGCACTGAAGCTTTCTTT. This gives the protein CASNAGGMSTEAFF. Together with reference TRBV5-5 and TRBJ1-1, the CDR3 gives the full variable domain: DAGVTQSPTHLIKTRGQQVTLRCSPISGHKSVSWYQQVLGQGPQFIFQYYEKEERGRGNFPDRFSARQFPNYSSELNVNALLLGDSALYLCASNAGGMSTEAFFGQGTRLTVV.

V usage is TRBV2 and J usage is TRBJ2-7; 8 bases agree with TRBD1. This CDR3 is 15 amino acids long. Germline loops: CDR1 SNHLY, CDR2 FYNNEI. V lost 5 bases and J lost 3; bases outside the gene matches: 9. CDR3 sequence reads: CASSQSRTGGYEQYF. The CDR3 nucleotides are TGTGCCAGCAGTCAATCACGAACAGGGGGCTACGAGCAGTACTTC.

The chain combines TRBV28 with TRBJ1-5; no clear D. V shed 10 bases and J shed 2 bases, with 12 bases lying between them. Germline CDR1 and CDR2: MDHEN and SYDVKM. The CDR3 runs 13 residues. The CDR3 DNA is TGTGCCACCTCGAGGTTAGGCAATCAGCCCCAGCATTTT. Its protein product is CATSRLGNQPQHF. Full variable domain (outside the CDR3, taken from reference TRBV28 and TRBJ1-5): DVKVTQSSRYLVKRTGEKVFLECVQDMDHENMFWYRQDPGLGLRLIYFSYDVKMKEKGDIPEGYSVSREKKERFSLILESASTNQTSMYLCATSRLGNQPQHFGDGTRLSIL.

The chain employs TRBV6-5 and TRBJ2-7, with a possible D match to TRBD2 (6 bases). With 0 bases removed from V and 4 bases from J, the gap between germline ends came to 13 bases. CDR1 and CDR2 from the germline V gene are MNHEY and SVGAGI. CDR3 length: 15 amino acids. Here the CDR3 DNA reads TGTGCCAGCAGTTACTCGATATGGGGGGTATACGAGCAGTACTTC. It translates to CASSYSIWGVYEQYF.

The chain has TRBV6-6 and TRBJ2-1; 8 bases agree with TRBD1. The CDR3 totals 15 residues. V was clipped by 6 bases and J by 7 bases; unmatched bases: 11. Looked up from germline, CDR1 is MNHNY and CDR2 is SVGAGI (reference sequence). DNA for the CDR3: TGTGCCAGCAGCGAGGGGACAGGATTGGGGAATGAGCAGTTCTTC. This encodes CASSEGTGLGNEQFF.

In the case of this clone: An end of the junction does not agree with germline; a read error may underlie this. The chain recombines TRBV6-5 with TRBJ1-4; D possibly corresponds to TRBD1 (5 bases). In germline, CDR1 is MNHEY, CDR2 SVGAGI. The CDR3 consists of 14 residues. The CDR3 is CASSSQPGDEELFF. The CDR3 DNA reads as TGTGCCAGCAGTTCACAGCCGGGGGATGAAGAACTGTTTTTT.

The chain is built from TRBV10-3 and TRBJ2-1, with TRBD2 matching 8 bases. J gave up 4 bases and V 2 bases, and 7 bases lay outside the gene matches. The CDR3 loop spans 16 amino acids. CDR1 is ENHRY, CDR2 SYGVKD, per germline. CDR3 nucleotides: TGTGCCATCAGTGAGCCTTCGCGGGGGGTTTACAATGAGCAGTTCTTC. Encoded protein: CAISEPSRGVYNEQFF.

V and J are TRBV7-8 and TRBJ1-1, with D hard to call. CDR1 is SGHVS, CDR2 FQNEAQ, per germline. V was pared by 1 base and J by 3 bases, with 6 bases between. The CDR3 covers 13 residues. The CDR3 DNA reads as TGTGCCAGCAGCTTAGTGTCGGACACTGAAGCTTTCTTT. This sequence encodes CASSLVSDTEAFF. Drawing the rest from reference TRBV7-8 and TRBJ1-1, the complete variable domain is GAGVSQSPRYKVAKRGQDVALRCDPISGHVSLFWYQQALGQGPEFLTYFQNEAQLDKSGLPSDRFFAERPEGSVSTLKIQRTQQEDSAVYLCASSLVSDTEAFFGQGTRLTVV.

V gene TRBV7-6 combines with J gene TRBJ2-7; D may be TRBD2 (6 bases). V was clipped by 5 bases and J by 6 bases, with 11 bases between them. CDR3 size: 12 residues. CDR1 and CDR2 from the germline V gene are SGHVS and FNYEAQ. CDR3 bases: TGTGCCAGCAGCGCGGGACGGTTCGAGCAGTACTTC. Translation: CASSAGRFEQYF.

The chain employs TRBV28 and TRBJ1-6; TRBD1 might be the D (6 bases). V lost 7 bases and J 9 bases, leaving 16 bases between the germline ends. Germline CDR1 MDHEN, CDR2 SYDVKM. This CDR3 contains 14 residues. CDR3 region: CASIRQVHGSPLHF. In DNA, the CDR3 is TGTGCCAGCATTAGACAGGTTCATGGTTCACCCCTCCACTTT.